This T cell receptor beta chain was recovered during a study of vaccination effects on CD4 cells after COVID-19. Study background: After 1.8 million or so PBMC were placed in each well, they were cultured with around 10 IU/ml IL-2 and about 10 ug/ml peptides.

Germline CDR1 and CDR2: SEHNR and FQNEAQ (reference sequence). The CDR3 spans 14 residues. V gave up 6 bases and J gave up 4 bases; unmatched junction bases: 5. This table comes from immunoSEQ multiplex PCR, and its TCRdb copy is limited to in-frame clones, with some not included. The table records tens of thousands of clones, 67% of them present only once. Subsequent to a culture period of about nine days, CD4+ T cells were isolated. Nobody among the vaccine recipients had prior SARS-CoV-2 infection (nucleocapsid antibodies were negative). On days 3 and 7, fresh IL-2 medium replaced half the medium. Notes on this clone: Its antigen is as yet unknown.

J is TRBJ1-3 and V is TRBV7-9; the match to TRBD1 covers 8 bases. Sequences were derived from CD4+ T cells from PBMCs cultured without peptide, sampled before COVID-19 vaccination. This TCR was recovered from a human donor who received a COVID-19 vaccine. As DNA, the CDR3 is TGTGCCAGCAGAACGGACAGGGACGGAAACACCATATATTTT. Translated, it gives CASRTDRDGNTIYF.